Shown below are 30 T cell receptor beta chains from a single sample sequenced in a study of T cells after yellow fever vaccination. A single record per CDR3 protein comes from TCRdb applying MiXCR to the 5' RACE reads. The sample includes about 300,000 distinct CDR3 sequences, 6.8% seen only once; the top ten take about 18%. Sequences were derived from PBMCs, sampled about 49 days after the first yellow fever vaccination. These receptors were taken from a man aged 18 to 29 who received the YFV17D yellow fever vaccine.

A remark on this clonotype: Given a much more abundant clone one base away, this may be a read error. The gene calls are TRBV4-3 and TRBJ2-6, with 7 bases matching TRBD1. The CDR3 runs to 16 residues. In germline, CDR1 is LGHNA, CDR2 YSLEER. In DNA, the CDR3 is TGCGCCAGCAGCCAAGTGAGGGAAACAGGGGCCAACGCCCTGACTTTC. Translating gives CASSQVRETGANALTF.

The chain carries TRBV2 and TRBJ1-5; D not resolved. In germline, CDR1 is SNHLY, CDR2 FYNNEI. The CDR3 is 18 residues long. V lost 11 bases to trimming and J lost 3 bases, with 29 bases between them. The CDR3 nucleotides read TGTGCCTTCAGTTTATCCGGGAAGGTTGGATTTGCCAATCAGCCCCAGCATTTT. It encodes CAFSLSGKVGFANQPQHF.

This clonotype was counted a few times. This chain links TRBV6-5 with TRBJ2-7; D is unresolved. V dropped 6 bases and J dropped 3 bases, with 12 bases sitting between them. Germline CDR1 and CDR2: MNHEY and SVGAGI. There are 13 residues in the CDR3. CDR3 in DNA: TGTGCCAGCAGGACTTCAGTAATCTACGAGCAGTACGTC. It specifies CASRTSVIYEQYV.

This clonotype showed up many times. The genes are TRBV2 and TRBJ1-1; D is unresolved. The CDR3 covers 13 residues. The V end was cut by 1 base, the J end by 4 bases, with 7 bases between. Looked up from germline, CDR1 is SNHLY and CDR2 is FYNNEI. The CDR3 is CASSEGPGTEAFF. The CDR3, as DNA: TGTGCCAGCAGTGAAGGCCCGGGCACTGAAGCTTTCTTT. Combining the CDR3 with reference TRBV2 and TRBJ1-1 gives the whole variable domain EPEVTQTPSHQVTQMGQEVILRCVPISNHLYFYWYRQILGQKVEFLVSFYNNEISEKSEIFDDQFSVERPDGSNFTLKIRSTKLEDSAMYFCASSEGPGTEAFFGQGTRLTVV.

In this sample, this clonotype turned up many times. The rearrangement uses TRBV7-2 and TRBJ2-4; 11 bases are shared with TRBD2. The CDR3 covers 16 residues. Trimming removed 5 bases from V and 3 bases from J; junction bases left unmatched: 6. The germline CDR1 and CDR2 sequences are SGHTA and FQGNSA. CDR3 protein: CASSRKLAGVKNIQYF. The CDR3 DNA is TGTGCCAGCAGCAGAAAACTAGCGGGGGTCAAAAACATTCAGTACTTC.

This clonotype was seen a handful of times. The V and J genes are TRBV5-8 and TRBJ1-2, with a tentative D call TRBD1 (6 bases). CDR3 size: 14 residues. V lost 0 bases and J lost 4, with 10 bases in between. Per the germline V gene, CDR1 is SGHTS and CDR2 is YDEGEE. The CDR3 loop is CASSLAGRGYGYTF. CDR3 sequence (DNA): TGTGCCAGCAGCTTGGCGGGCAGGGGCTATGGCTACACCTTC.

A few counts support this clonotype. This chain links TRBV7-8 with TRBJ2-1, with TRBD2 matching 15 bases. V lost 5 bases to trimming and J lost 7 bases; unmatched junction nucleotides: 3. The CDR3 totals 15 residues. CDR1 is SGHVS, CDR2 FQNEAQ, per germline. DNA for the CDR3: TGTGCCAGCAGCGCCGGGACTAGCGGGGGGAATGAGCAGTTCTTC. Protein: CASSAGTSGGNEQFF. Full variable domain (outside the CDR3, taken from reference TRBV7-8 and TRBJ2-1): GAGVSQSPRYKVAKRGQDVALRCDPISGHVSLFWYQQALGQGPEFLTYFQNEAQLDKSGLPSDRFFAERPEGSVSTLKIQRTQQEDSAVYLCASSAGTSGGNEQFFGPGTRLTVL.

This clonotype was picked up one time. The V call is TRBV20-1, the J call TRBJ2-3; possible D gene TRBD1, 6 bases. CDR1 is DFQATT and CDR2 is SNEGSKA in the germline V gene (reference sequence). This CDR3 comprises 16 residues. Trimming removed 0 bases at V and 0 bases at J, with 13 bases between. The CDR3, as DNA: TGCAGTGCTAGAGATGCGCCACAGGGAAGCACAGATACGCAGTATTTT. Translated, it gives CSARDAPQGSTDTQYF.

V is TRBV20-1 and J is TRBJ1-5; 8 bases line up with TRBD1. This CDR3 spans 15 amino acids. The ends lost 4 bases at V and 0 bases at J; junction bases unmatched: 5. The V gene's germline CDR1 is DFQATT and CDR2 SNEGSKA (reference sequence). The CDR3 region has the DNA TGCAGTGCTACGACAGGGGTTAGTAGCAATCAGCCCCAGCATTTT. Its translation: CSATTGVSSNQPQHF.

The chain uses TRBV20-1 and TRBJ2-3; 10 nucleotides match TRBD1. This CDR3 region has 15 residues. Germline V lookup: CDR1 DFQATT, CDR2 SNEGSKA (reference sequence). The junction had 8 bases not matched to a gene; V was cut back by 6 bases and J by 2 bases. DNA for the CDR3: TGCAGTGCGTCCGGGACAGGGGTAACCACAGATACGCAGTATTTT. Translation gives CSASGTGVTTDTQYF.

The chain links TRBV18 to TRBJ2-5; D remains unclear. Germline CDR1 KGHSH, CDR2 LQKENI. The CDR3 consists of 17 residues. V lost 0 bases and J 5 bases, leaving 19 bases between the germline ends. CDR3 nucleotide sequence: TGTGCCAGCTCACCACCGAAAAGTGATGACGATTCGGAGACCCAGTACTTC. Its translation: CASSPPKSDDDSETQYF.

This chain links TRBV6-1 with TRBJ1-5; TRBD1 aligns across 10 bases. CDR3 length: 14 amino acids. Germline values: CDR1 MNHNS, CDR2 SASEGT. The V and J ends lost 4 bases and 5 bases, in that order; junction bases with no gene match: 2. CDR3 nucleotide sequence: TGTGCCAGCAGTGGGACAGGGGGTTATCAGCCCCAGCATTTT. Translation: CASSGTGGYQPQHF.

CDR3 protein: CASSNPNSTGGRFTKTQYF. CDR3 bases: TGCGCCAGCAGTAATCCCAACTCCACAGGGGGCCGCTTCACGAAGACCCAGTACTTC. The V and J genes are TRBV23-1 and TRBJ2-5, with 9 bases identical to TRBD1. TRBV23-1 is recorded as an ORF, its role being uncertain. Unmatched junction bases numbered 22, after V lost 5 bases and J lost 6 bases. CDR3 length: 19 amino acids.

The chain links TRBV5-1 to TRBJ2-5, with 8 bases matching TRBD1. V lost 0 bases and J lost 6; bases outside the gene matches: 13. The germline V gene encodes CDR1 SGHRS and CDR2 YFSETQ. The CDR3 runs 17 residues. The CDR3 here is CASSLGLRAGGAKTQYF. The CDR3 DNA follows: TGCGCCAGCAGCTTGGGTCTTCGGGCAGGGGGCGCGAAGACCCAGTACTTC.

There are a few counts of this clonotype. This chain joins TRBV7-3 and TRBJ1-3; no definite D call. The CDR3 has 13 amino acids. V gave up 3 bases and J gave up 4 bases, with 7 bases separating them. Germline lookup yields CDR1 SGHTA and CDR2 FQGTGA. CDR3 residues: CASSLTPGNTIYF. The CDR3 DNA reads TGTGCCAGCAGCTTGACCCCAGGAAACACCATATATTTT.

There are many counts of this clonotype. The CDR3 sequence is CASTDRAGNTIYF. CDR3 in DNA: TGCGCCAGCACTGACAGGGCTGGAAACACCATATATTTT. The chain has TRBV10-2 and TRBJ1-3; TRBD1 aligns across 7 bases. V lost 7 bases, J lost 2 bases, and 2 bases stayed unmatched. Germline V gives CDR1 WSHSY, CDR2 SAAADI. This CDR3 is built from 13 residues.

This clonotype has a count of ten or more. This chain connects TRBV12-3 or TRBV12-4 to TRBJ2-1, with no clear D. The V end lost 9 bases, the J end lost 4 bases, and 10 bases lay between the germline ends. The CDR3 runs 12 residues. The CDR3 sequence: CASSGLYNEQFF. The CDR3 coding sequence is TGTGCCAGTTCAGGCCTTTACAATGAGCAGTTCTTC.

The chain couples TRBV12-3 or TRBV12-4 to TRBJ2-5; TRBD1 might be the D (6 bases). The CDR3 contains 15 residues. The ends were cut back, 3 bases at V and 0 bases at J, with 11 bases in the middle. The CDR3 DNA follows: TGTGCCAGCAGTTTCCTGGGGACATACCAAGAGACCCAGTACTTC. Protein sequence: CASSFLGTYQETQYF.

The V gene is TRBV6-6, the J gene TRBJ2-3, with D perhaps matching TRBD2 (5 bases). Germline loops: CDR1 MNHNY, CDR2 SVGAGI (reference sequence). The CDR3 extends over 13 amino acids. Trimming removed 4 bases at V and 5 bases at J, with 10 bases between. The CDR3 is CASSFSGEDTQYF. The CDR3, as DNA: TGTGCCAGCAGTTTCTCCGGGGAAGATACGCAGTATTTT.

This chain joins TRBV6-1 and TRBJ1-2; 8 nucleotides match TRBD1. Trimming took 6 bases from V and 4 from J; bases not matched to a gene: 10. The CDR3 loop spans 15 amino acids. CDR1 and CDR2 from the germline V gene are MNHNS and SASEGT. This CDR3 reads CASSRETGDLYGYTF. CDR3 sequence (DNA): TGTGCCAGCAGCCGTGAGACAGGGGACCTCTATGGCTACACCTTC.

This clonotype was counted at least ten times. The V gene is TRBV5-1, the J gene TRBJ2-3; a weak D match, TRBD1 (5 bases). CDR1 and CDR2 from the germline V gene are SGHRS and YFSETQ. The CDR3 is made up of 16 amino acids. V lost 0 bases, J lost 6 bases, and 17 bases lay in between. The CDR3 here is CASSLEVSREIDTQYF. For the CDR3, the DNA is TGCGCCAGCAGCTTGGAGGTCTCCAGGGAAATTGATACGCAGTATTTT.

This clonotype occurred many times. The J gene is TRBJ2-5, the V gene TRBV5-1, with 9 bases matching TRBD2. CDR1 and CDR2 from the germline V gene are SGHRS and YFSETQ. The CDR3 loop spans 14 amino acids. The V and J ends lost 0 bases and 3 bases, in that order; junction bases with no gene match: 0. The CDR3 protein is CASSLVAGEETQYF. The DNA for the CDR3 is TGCGCCAGCAGCTTGGTAGCGGGGGAAGAGACCCAGTACTTC.

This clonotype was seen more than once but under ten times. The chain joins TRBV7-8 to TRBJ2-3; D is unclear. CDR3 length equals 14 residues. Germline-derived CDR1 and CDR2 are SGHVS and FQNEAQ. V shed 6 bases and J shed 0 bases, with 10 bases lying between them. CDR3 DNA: TGTGCCAGCAGGTCGAGAAGGAGCACAGATACGCAGTATTTT. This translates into CASRSRRSTDTQYF.

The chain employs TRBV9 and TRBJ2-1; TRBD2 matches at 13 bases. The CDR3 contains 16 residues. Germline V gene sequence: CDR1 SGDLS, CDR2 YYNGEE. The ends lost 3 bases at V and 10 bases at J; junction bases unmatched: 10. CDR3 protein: CASSELLAGGLEEQFF. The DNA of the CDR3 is TGTGCCAGCAGCGAGTTACTAGCGGGGGGGCTGGAGGAGCAGTTCTTC.

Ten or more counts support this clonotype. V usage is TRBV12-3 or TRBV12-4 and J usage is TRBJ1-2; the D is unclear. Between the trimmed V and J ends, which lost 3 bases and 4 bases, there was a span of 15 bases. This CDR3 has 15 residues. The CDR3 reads CASSFGVGKGYGYTF. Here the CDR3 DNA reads TGTGCCAGCAGTTTCGGGGTAGGGAAGGGCTATGGCTACACCTTC.

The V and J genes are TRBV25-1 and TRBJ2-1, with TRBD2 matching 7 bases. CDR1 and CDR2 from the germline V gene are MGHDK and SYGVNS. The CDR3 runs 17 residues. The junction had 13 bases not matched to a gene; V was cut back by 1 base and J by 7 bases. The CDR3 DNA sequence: TGTGCCAGCAGTGAATTTGAATCGGGGGTGGGGGGGAATGAGCAGTTCTTC. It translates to CASSEFESGVGGNEQFF.

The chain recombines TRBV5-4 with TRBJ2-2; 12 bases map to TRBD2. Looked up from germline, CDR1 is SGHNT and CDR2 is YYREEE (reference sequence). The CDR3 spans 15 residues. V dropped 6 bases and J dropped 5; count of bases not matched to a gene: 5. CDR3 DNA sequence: TGTGCCAGCACCACGACTAGCGGGGGAACCGGGGAGCTGTTTTTT. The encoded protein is CASTTTSGGTGELFF.

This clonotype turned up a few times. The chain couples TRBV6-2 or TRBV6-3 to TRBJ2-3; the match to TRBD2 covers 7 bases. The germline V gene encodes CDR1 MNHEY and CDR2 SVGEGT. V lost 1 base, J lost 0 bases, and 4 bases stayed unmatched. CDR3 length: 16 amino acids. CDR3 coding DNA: TGTGCCAGCAGTTACTGGAGCGGGACTAGCACAGATACGCAGTATTTT. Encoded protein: CASSYWSGTSTDTQYF.

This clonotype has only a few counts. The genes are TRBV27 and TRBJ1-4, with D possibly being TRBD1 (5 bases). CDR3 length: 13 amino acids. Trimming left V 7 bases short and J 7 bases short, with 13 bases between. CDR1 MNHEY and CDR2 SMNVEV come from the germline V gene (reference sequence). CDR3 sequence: CASNDRGSEKLFF. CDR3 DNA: TGTGCCAGCAACGATCGGGGCAGTGAAAAACTGTTTTTT.

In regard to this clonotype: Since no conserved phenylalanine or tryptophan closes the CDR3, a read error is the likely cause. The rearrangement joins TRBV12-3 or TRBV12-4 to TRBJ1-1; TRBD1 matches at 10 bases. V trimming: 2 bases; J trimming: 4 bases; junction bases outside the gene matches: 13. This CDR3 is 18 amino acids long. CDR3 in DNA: TGTGCCAGCAGTTTATTTACGGGGGACAGGGGACCCAGCACTGAAGCTTTCCTT. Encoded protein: CASSLFTGDRGPSTEAFL.